Listed below are T cell receptor beta chains from one sample, sequenced in a study of graft-versus-host responses after intestinal transplantation. Only in-frame clones appear in the TCRdb table, and some are missing; sequencing was by immunoSEQ multiplex PCR. The sample holds about 97,000 clones, about nine tenths seen once. This material consisted of PBMCs, taken roughly 68 weeks after intestinal transplant. Receptor source: a human patient who received an intestinal transplant, so some T cells may come from the graft donor. The CDR3 runs from the conserved cysteine through the conserved F or W. D genes are given only for firm matches. Rows give clone size only sometimes, using once, few, many, or a class for an expanded clone.

V: TRBV6-4
J: TRBJ2-3
size: -
D: TRBD2
DNA: TGTGCCAGCAGTGACGGGACTAGCGGGAAGAATACGCAGTATTTT
CDR3: CASSDGTSGKNTQYF

V: TRBV11-3
J: TRBJ2-1
size: -
D: -
DNA: TGTGCCAGCAGCTTTCTCAGGAACAATGAGCAGTTCTTC
CDR3: CASSFLRNNEQFF

V: TRBV18
J: TRBJ1-2
size: -
D: -
DNA: TGTGCCAGCTCACCGGAGGCATTTAACTATGGCTACACCTTC
CDR3: CASSPEAFNYGYTF

V: TRBV11-2
J: TRBJ2-2
size: -
D: -
DNA: TGTGCCAGCAGCTTAATCGTACGGGTCGACTCCGGGGAGCTGTTTTTT
CDR3: CASSLIVRVDSGELFF

V: TRBV9
J: TRBJ2-1
size: -
D: TRBD2
DNA: TGTGCCAGCAGCCCTAGCGGAGCCTCCTACAATGAGCAGTTCTTC
CDR3: CASSPSGASYNEQFF

V: TRBV6-4
J: TRBJ2-7
size: -
D: TRBD1
DNA: TGTGCCAGACAAGGGGGCACTCCCCTCTGGGAGCAGTACTTC
CDR3: CARQGGTPLWEQYF

V: TRBV11-2
J: TRBJ1-2
size: few
D: TRBD1
DNA: TGTGCCAGCAGCTTAGGGGACAGGGGGAGAAGGAACTATGGCTACACCTTC
CDR3: CASSLGDRGRRNYGYTF

V: TRBV2
J: TRBJ2-5
size: once
D: TRBD2
DNA: TGTGCCACCGGGACTAGCTTTGAGACCCAGTACTTC
CDR3: CATGTSFETQYF

V: TRBV9
J: TRBJ1-2
size: once
D: -
DNA: TGTGCCAGCAGCGCCCCTAGTGGGGGTTGGGGCTACACCTTC
CDR3: CASSAPSGGWGYTF

V: TRBV18
J: TRBJ1-1
size: -
D: TRBD1
DNA: TGTGCCAGCTCAGAACAGGGGGCGCGCACTGAAGCTTTCTTT
CDR3: CASSEQGARTEAFF

V: TRBV5-1
J: TRBJ2-7
size: -
D: -
DNA: TGCGCCAGCAGCTTGACAGAACACCAATACGAGCAGTACTTC
CDR3: CASSLTEHQYEQYF

V: TRBV19
J: TRBJ2-7
size: -
D: -
DNA: TGTGCCAGTACCCCGACGGTGGGTCAGTACGAGCAGTACTTC
CDR3: CASTPTVGQYEQYF

V: TRBV29-1
J: TRBJ2-6
size: -
D: TRBD1
DNA: TGCAGCGTGACGGACAGGGCCTCTGGGGCCAACGTCCTGACTTTC
CDR3: CSVTDRASGANVLTF

V: TRBV7-8
J: TRBJ2-1
size: -
D: -
DNA: TGTGCCAGCACCCCACCCCCGCAATACAATGAGCAGTTCTTC
CDR3: CASTPPPQYNEQFF

V: TRBV28
J: TRBJ2-5
size: -
D: TRBD1
DNA: TGTGCCAGCAGTTCGATGGGACAGCCGGGGACCCAGTACTTC
CDR3: CASSSMGQPGTQYF

V: TRBV29-1
J: TRBJ1-3
size: -
D: -
DNA: TGCAGCGTTGATTCTCCCTCTGGAAACACCATATATTTT
CDR3: CSVDSPSGNTIYF

V: TRBV4-1
J: TRBJ2-5
size: -
D: -
DNA: TGCGCCAGCAGCCAAGACATGGAGGGGCAGGAGACCCAGTACTTC
CDR3: CASSQDMEGQETQYF

V: TRBV18
J: TRBJ1-1
size: few
D: -
DNA: TGTGCCAGCTCCCGCAGGGAGGAGAACACTGAAGCTTTCTTT
CDR3: CASSRREENTEAFF

V: TRBV7-3
J: TRBJ2-2
size: -
D: TRBD1
DNA: TGTGCCAGCCGCGCCGCCGCAGGGGGTAGCACCGGGGAGCTGTTTTTT
CDR3: CASRAAAGGSTGELFF

V: TRBV27
J: TRBJ1-5
size: -
D: -
DNA: TGTGCCAGCAGTGCGGGGTATGACAATCAGCCCCAGCATTTT
CDR3: CASSAGYDNQPQHF

V: TRBV5-6
J: TRBJ2-1
size: -
D: TRBD1
DNA: TGTGCCAGCAGCTTGGGACAGGGTTACAATGAGCAGTTCTTC
CDR3: CASSLGQGYNEQFF

V: TRBV5-1
J: TRBJ2-3
size: -
D: TRBD2
DNA: TGCGCCAGCAGCTCTCTAGCGGGGTTCACAGATACGCAGTATTTT
CDR3: CASSSLAGFTDTQYF

V: TRBV18
J: TRBJ1-2
size: -
D: -
DNA: TGTGCCAGCTCACCACCCCGGGAGATCAACTATGGCTACACCTTC
CDR3: CASSPPREINYGYTF

V: TRBV4-2
J: TRBJ2-3
size: -
D: TRBD2
DNA: TGTGCCAGCAGCCAGAGGACTAGCGGGGTCACAGATACGCAGTATTTT
CDR3: CASSQRTSGVTDTQYF

V: TRBV2
J: TRBJ2-4
size: -
D: TRBD2
DNA: TGTGCCAGCAGGGGTGGACTAGCGGGGGGAGGAGGCATTCAGTACTTC
CDR3: CASRGGLAGGGGIQYF

V: TRBV29-1
J: TRBJ1-6
size: -
D: -
DNA: TGCAGCGTTGAAGGGTTCGGGTTTGGCAGCGCTAATTCACCCCTCCACTTT
CDR3: CSVEGFGFGSANSPLHF

V: TRBV6-1
J: TRBJ1-3
size: -
D: TRBD1
DNA: TGTGCCAGCAGTGAATATTGGACAGGGCACTCTGGAAACACCATATATTTT
CDR3: CASSEYWTGHSGNTIYF

V: TRBV2
J: TRBJ2-5
size: once
D: TRBD2
DNA: TGTGCCAGCAGTGCCGGGGTAGCGGGGGGCCAAGAGACCCAGTACTTC
CDR3: CASSAGVAGGQETQYF

V: TRBV2
J: TRBJ2-5
size: -
D: TRBD2
DNA: TGTGCCAGCACCCCACCGGGACTAGCGGGGGGGCGGGAGACCCAGTACTTC
CDR3: CASTPPGLAGGRETQYF

V: TRBV2
J: TRBJ2-1
size: -
D: -
DNA: TGTGCCAGCAGAGCCACTAGCTATGTGTCTAATGAGCAGTTCTTC
CDR3: CASRATSYVSNEQFF

V: TRBV13
J: TRBJ2-7
size: -
D: -
DNA: TGTGCCAGCAGCTCAGACCTCCACAGCTACGAGCAGTACTTC
CDR3: CASSSDLHSYEQYF

V: TRBV4-1
J: TRBJ2-7
size: -
D: TRBD1
DNA: TGCGCCAGCAGCCAGATCCGGGACAGCCTAACCTACGAGCAGTACTTC
CDR3: CASSQIRDSLTYEQYF

V: TRBV29-1
J: TRBJ1-1
size: -
D: TRBD1
DNA: TGCAGCGTTGTACGAAGCCGGGACAGGTGGAACACTGAAGCTTTCTTT
CDR3: CSVVRSRDRWNTEAFF

V: TRBV7-9
J: TRBJ2-2
size: -
D: -
DNA: TGTGCCAGCAGCCCCAAGTTTTCGAACACCGGGGAGCTGTTTTTT
CDR3: CASSPKFSNTGELFF

V: TRBV29-1
J: TRBJ1-1
size: -
D: TRBD1
DNA: TGCAGCGTTGCGGGGACAGGGCCCATGAACACTGAAGCTTTCTTT
CDR3: CSVAGTGPMNTEAFF

V: TRBV11-2
J: TRBJ2-7
size: -
D: TRBD2
DNA: TGTGCCAGCAGCTCATCACTAGCGGGGACCTACGAGCAGTACTTC
CDR3: CASSSSLAGTYEQYF

V: TRBV4-1
J: TRBJ2-6
size: -
D: -
DNA: TGCGCCAGCAGCCAAGATCTCCTGGGGGCCAACGTCCTGACTTTC
CDR3: CASSQDLLGANVLTF

V: TRBV29-1
J: TRBJ2-7
size: -
D: TRBD1
DNA: TGCAGCGTTAGGGGGACAGGGGTGGGCGAGCAGTACTTC
CDR3: CSVRGTGVGEQYF

V: TRBV5-1
J: TRBJ1-1
size: -
D: TRBD1
DNA: TGCGCCAGCAGCCCCACGGGACAGCGGAACACTGAAGCTTTCTTT
CDR3: CASSPTGQRNTEAFF

V: TRBV4-1
J: TRBJ1-2
size: -
D: -
DNA: TGCGCCAGCAGCCAAGGAAGGGGCACTAACTATGGCTACACCTTC
CDR3: CASSQGRGTNYGYTF

V: TRBV5-4
J: TRBJ2-7
size: -
D: TRBD2
DNA: TGTGCCAGCAGCTTGGACCTAGCGGGGGCCTCCCACGAGCAGTACTTC
CDR3: CASSLDLAGASHEQYF

V: TRBV7-9
J: TRBJ1-4
size: few
D: TRBD1
DNA: TGTGCCAGCAGCCTAGGGGGATTCGGACAGGCCTCTAATGAAAAACTGTTTTTT
CDR3: CASSLGGFGQASNEKLFF

V: TRBV6-1
J: TRBJ1-6
size: -
D: -
DNA: TGTGCCACCATGGACTTCGGGGGCCATAATTCACCCCTCCACTTT
CDR3: CATMDFGGHNSPLHF

V: TRBV19
J: TRBJ1-2
size: -
D: -
DNA: TGTGCCAGTAGTTCCTGGGGGGACTATGGCTACACCTTC
CDR3: CASSSWGDYGYTF

V: TRBV29-1
J: TRBJ1-1
size: -
D: -
DNA: TGCAGCGTCGCCGACAGTACTGAAGCTTTCTTT
CDR3: CSVADSTEAFF

V: TRBV2
J: TRBJ1-3
size: -
D: TRBD1
DNA: TGTGCCAGCAGGGGGAACAGGGGGCGTTCTGGAAACACCATATATTTT
CDR3: CASRGNRGRSGNTIYF

V: TRBV4-2
J: TRBJ2-3
size: -
D: -
DNA: TGTGCCAGCAGCCAAGTGGCTGGACTAAGCACAGATACGCAGTATTTT
CDR3: CASSQVAGLSTDTQYF

V: TRBV7-3
J: TRBJ1-1
size: -
D: -
DNA: TGTGCCAGCAGCTTAGTGGGGTCGAACACTGAAGCTTTCTTT
CDR3: CASSLVGSNTEAFF

V: TRBV7-4
J: TRBJ2-5
size: -
D: TRBD2
DNA: TGTGCCAGCAGCAAACACCCGGGACTAGGACAAGAGACCCAGTACTTC
CDR3: CASSKHPGLGQETQYF